These 27 T cell receptor beta chains were sequenced from one sample in a study of blood T cell repertoires in COVID-19. The method was immunoSEQ multiplex PCR; TCRdb's version includes in-frame clones alone and lacks a portion of them. The sample has roughly 300,000 clones, around 92% seen once. Sequencing was carried out using peripheral blood. Receptor source: a woman in her 30s with COVID-19, enrolled during active disease.

V and J are TRBV4-3 and TRBJ2-1; tentative D call: TRBD1 (5 bases). This CDR3 spans 15 amino acids. The V and J ends lost 4 bases and 0 bases respectively, with 10 bases between them. Germline lookup yields CDR1 LGHNA and CDR2 YSLEER. CDR3 bases: TGCGCCAGCAGCCGACAGCTCGACTCCTACAATGAGCAGTTCTTC. This translates into CASSRQLDSYNEQFF.

The chain carries TRBV21-1 and TRBJ1-4. TRBV21-1 is labeled a pseudogene. This CDR3 comprises 14 residues. The CDR3 bases are TGTGCCAGCAGTACCTTAAGAGCTAATGAAAAACTGTTTTTT. It encodes CASSTLRANEKLFF.

The chain has TRBV7-2 and TRBJ2-5; weak D call: TRBD1 (6 bases). The CDR3 has 14 residues. The V gene lost 0 bases and the J gene lost 2 bases, with 7 bases spanning the gap. Germline assignment: CDR1 SGHTA and CDR2 FQGNSA. The CDR3 DNA sequence: TGTGCCAGCAGCTTAGCGGGACAACAAGAGACCCAGTACTTC. This codes for CASSLAGQQETQYF.

The rearrangement uses TRBV2 and TRBJ1-1; D possibly corresponds to TRBD1 (5 bases). The CDR3 sequence is 10 residues long. Trimming shortened V by 6 bases and J by 11 bases, and 10 bases separated the two germline ends. CDR1 is SNHLY and CDR2 is FYNNEI in the germline V gene. This CDR3 reads CASRAGWAFF. The CDR3 DNA reads TGTGCCAGCAGGGCAGGGTGGGCTTTCTTT.

The chain couples TRBV28 to TRBJ1-4, with 8 bases lining up with TRBD1. V lost 1 base, J lost 5 bases, and 9 bases stayed unmatched. There are 17 residues in the CDR3. The germline CDR1 and CDR2 sequences are MDHEN and SYDVKM. The CDR3 DNA follows: TGTGCCAGCAGTTTATCTTCAGGGGGCGAGAAGAATGAAAAACTGTTTTTT. Amino acid sequence: CASSLSSGGEKNEKLFF.

This chain joins TRBV7-2 and TRBJ2-6; D remains ambiguous. The length of the CDR3 is 13 residues. V was pared by 1 base and J by 8 bases, with 6 bases between. Germline-derived CDR1 and CDR2 are SGHTA and FQGNSA. CDR3 sequence: CASSLGVTNVLTF. CDR3 nucleotides: TGTGCCAGCAGCTTAGGCGTTACCAACGTCCTGACTTTC. The full variable domain, its missing parts supplied by reference TRBV7-2 and TRBJ2-6, is GAGVSQSPSNKVTEKGKDVELRCDPISGHTALYWYRQSLGQGLEFLIYFQGNSAPDKSGLPSDRFSAERTGGSVSTLTIQRTQQEDSAVYLCASSLGVTNVLTFGAGSRLTVL.

The chain uses TRBV4-1 and TRBJ2-5; 11 nucleotides agree with TRBD2. The CDR3 runs to 15 residues. J gave up 5 bases and V 4 bases, and 6 bases lay outside the gene matches. Germline V gene lookup returns CDR1 MGHRA and CDR2 YSYEKL. The CDR3 reads CASSLRGLAGETQYF. CDR3 nucleotide sequence: TGCGCCAGCAGCCTTCGAGGACTAGCGGGCGAGACCCAGTACTTC.

Regarding this clone: This sample also contains other DNA sequences that code for the same CDR3. The chain joins TRBV18 to TRBJ1-5; 8 nucleotides agree with TRBD1. After removal of 3 bases from V and 5 bases from J, the junction contained 0 bases not matched to a gene. The germline V gene encodes CDR1 KGHSH and CDR2 LQKENI. The CDR3 is 13 amino acids. The CDR3 region is CASSPDRDQPQHF. The CDR3 nucleotides read TGTGCCAGCTCACCGGACAGGGATCAGCCCCAGCATTTT.

This clone was seen once. CDR3 loop: CASSQEGSTGYQPQHF. The DNA for the CDR3 is TGTGCCAGCAGCCAAGAAGGTAGCACAGGGTATCAGCCCCAGCATTTT. This rearrangement joins TRBV4-2 to TRBJ1-5, with D maybe TRBD1 (6 bases). CDR1 and CDR2 (germline): LGHNA, YNFKEQ. The CDR3 length is 16 residues. V was shortened by 0 bases and J by 5 bases, with 14 bases between the two germline ends.

The chain uses TRBV5-5 and TRBJ2-7, with D unresolved. This CDR3 has 12 amino acids. V dropped 2 bases and J dropped 5 bases, with 8 bases sitting between them. CDR1 is SGHKS, CDR2 YYEKEE, per germline (reference sequence). Here the CDR3 reads CASSFPGNEQYF. CDR3 bases: TGTGCCAGCAGCTTTCCCGGTAACGAGCAGTACTTC.

In its sample, this clone was seen once. The chain is built from TRBV10-3 and TRBJ2-7, with TRBD1 matching 10 bases. This CDR3 is built from 15 residues. The ends lost 2 bases at V and 5 bases at J; junction bases unmatched: 6. Germline assignment: CDR1 ENHRY and CDR2 SYGVKD. The CDR3 DNA is TGTGCCATCAGTGAGGGGGGACAGGGGTTAGACGAGCAGTACTTC. This codes for CAISEGGQGLDEQYF.

The chain couples TRBV3-1 (or the pseudogene TRBV3-2) to TRBJ1-1, with D possibly being TRBD1 (6 bases). The CDR3 runs 14 residues. Germline CDR1 and CDR2: LGHDT and YNNKEL (reference sequence). Deletions cut 4 bases from V and 5 bases from J, with 14 bases between. The CDR3 here is CASSPETGNTEAFF. CDR3 sequence (DNA): TGTGCCAGCAGCCCAGAAACAGGGAATACTGAAGCTTTCTTT.

The V and J genes are TRBV12-3 or TRBV12-4 and TRBJ1-2, with no clear D. CDR3 size: 12 residues. V lost 6 bases and J 6 bases, leaving 11 bases between the germline ends. The CDR3 bases are TGTGCCAGCAGCCCCGACACGAATGGCTACACCTTC. Translation: CASSPDTNGYTF.

The chain links TRBV3-1 (or the pseudogene TRBV3-2) to TRBJ1-2; no clear D. There are 13 residues in the CDR3. The germline CDR1 and CDR2 sequences are LGHDT and YNNKEL (reference sequence). With 0 bases removed from V and 5 bases from J, the gap between germline ends came to 7 bases. CDR3 residues: CASSQETGYGYTF. The CDR3 DNA sequence: TGTGCCAGCAGCCAAGAGACGGGTTATGGCTACACCTTC.

V and J are TRBV18 and TRBJ1-1; D remains unclear. Germline loops: CDR1 KGHSH, CDR2 LQKENI. Trimming took 1 base from V and 0 from J, leaving 9 bases between them. This CDR3 is built from 15 residues. The CDR3 loop reads CASSPQAQLNTEAFF. The CDR3 DNA reads as TGTGCCAGCTCACCACAAGCACAGTTGAACACTGAAGCTTTCTTT. Using reference TRBV18 and TRBJ1-1 for the parts outside the CDR3, the full variable domain is NAGVMQNPRHLVRRRGQEARLRCSPMKGHSHVYWYRQLPEEGLKFMVYLQKENIIDESGMPKERFSAEFPKEGPSILRIQQVVRGDSAAYFCASSPQAQLNTEAFFGQGTRLTVV.

This clone was picked up one time. The V and J genes are TRBV27 and TRBJ1-6; D might be TRBD1 (6 bases). The V gene's germline CDR1 is MNHEY and CDR2 SMNVEV (reference sequence). The length of the CDR3 is 17 residues. Trimming stripped 5 bases from V and 9 bases from J, with 23 bases between. The CDR3 sequence is CASSPLAWGQGSSPLHF. As DNA, the CDR3 is TGTGCCAGCAGTCCATTAGCCTGGGGGCAAGGTAGTTCACCCCTCCACTTT.

The chain employs TRBV28 and TRBJ1-5; D unresolved. CDR3 length: 15 residues. CDR1 MDHEN and CDR2 SYDVKM come from the germline V gene. The V and J ends lost 3 bases and 3 bases respectively, with 12 bases between them. CDR3: CASSFLAKLNQPQHF. The CDR3 DNA is TGTGCCAGCAGTTTCCTTGCCAAACTCAATCAGCCCCAGCATTTT.

This chain connects TRBV23-1 to TRBJ2-7; 7 bases line up with TRBD1. TRBV23-1 is an ORF, with its function uncertain. Trimming at V came to 7 bases and at J to 1 base, leaving 16 bases not matched to a gene. The length of the CDR3 is 17 residues. CDR3 nucleotide sequence: TGCGCCAGCAACACATCCCCGGGACAGCTGACTTCCTACGAGCAGTACGTC. It encodes CASNTSPGQLTSYEQYV.

CDR3 sequence reads: CASRMTGINTEAFF. The CDR3 coding sequence is TGTGCCAGCAGAATGACAGGGATTAACACTGAAGCTTTCTTT. The chain uses TRBV2 and TRBJ1-1; TRBD1 matches 7 bases. The trim removed 6 bases at V and 2 bases at J, leaving 6 bases unmatched. There are 14 residues in the CDR3. Germline CDR1 is SNHLY and CDR2 is FYNNEI.

This chain connects TRBV10-3 to TRBJ2-7, with TRBD2 matching over 10 bases. With V trimmed by 3 bases and J by 5 bases, 7 bases remained unmatched. The CDR3 has 15 amino acids. Germline values: CDR1 ENHRY, CDR2 SYGVKD. For the CDR3, the DNA is TGTGCCATCAGTGACAGCCTAGCGGGGGCCCACGAGCAGTACGTC. Encoded protein: CAISDSLAGAHEQYV.

The chain links TRBV23-1 to TRBJ1-5; 7 nucleotides agree with TRBD1. TRBV23-1 is an ORF, and what it does is uncertain. The CDR3 spans 19 residues. Trimming at V came to 6 bases and at J to 3 bases, leaving 20 bases not matched to a gene. The CDR3 bases are TGCGCCAGCAGCCAGGGCGAGGGGGCGCGTTCGTATGACAATCAGCCCCAGCATTTT. Translated, it gives CASSQGEGARSYDNQPQHF.

This clone was seen a single time. The same CDR3 arises from other DNA sequences in this sample as well. The V gene is TRBV5-4, the J gene TRBJ2-3, with D tentatively TRBD2 (5 bases). Germline V gives CDR1 SGHNT, CDR2 YYREEE (reference sequence). This CDR3 is built from 15 residues. Trimming cost V 0 bases and J 2 bases, with 10 bases left between them. The CDR3, as DNA: TGTGCCAGCAGCTTGGACGGGGTATCCACAGATACGCAGTATTTT. It encodes CASSLDGVSTDTQYF.

This chain joins TRBV13 and TRBJ2-5, with D hard to call. CDR1 and CDR2 (germline): PRHDT, FYEKMQ (reference sequence). V dropped 6 bases and J dropped 5 bases, with 13 bases sitting between them. The CDR3 length is 13 residues. The CDR3 DNA reads TGTGCCAGCAGGTTGTGGGTGGAGGAGACCCAGTACTTC. This translates into CASRLWVEETQYF.

The chain is built from TRBV7-9 and TRBJ1-1; D is possibly TRBD1 (5 bases). The ends were cut back, 4 bases at V and 0 bases at J, with 12 bases in the middle. Germline CDR1 is SEHNR and CDR2 is FQNEAQ (reference sequence). CDR3 length: 15 amino acids. The CDR3 nucleotides are TGTGCCAGCAGCTCCCCGGACACGTTGAACACTGAAGCTTTCTTT. Translation: CASSSPDTLNTEAFF.

V usage is TRBV5-4 and J usage is TRBJ1-1, with TRBD1 matching 8 bases. Germline assignment: CDR1 SGHNT and CDR2 YYREEE (reference sequence). The CDR3 is 14 amino acids. V shed 2 bases, J shed 5 bases, and the junction held 5 bases outside the gene matches. The chain's CDR3 is CASSFRQGSTEAFF. Here the CDR3 DNA reads TGTGCCAGCAGCTTCCGACAGGGGAGTACTGAAGCTTTCTTT. Together with reference TRBV5-4 and TRBJ1-1, the CDR3 gives the full variable domain: ETGVTQSPTHLIKTRGQQVTLRCSSQSGHNTVSWYQQALGQGPQFIFQYYREEENGRGNFPPRFSGLQFPNYSSELNVNALELDDSALYLCASSFRQGSTEAFFGQGTRLTVV.

This chain links TRBV7-2 with TRBJ2-7, with D tentatively TRBD1 (6 bases). There are 12 residues in the CDR3. Germline-derived CDR1 and CDR2 are SGHTA and FQGNSA. The V end lost 3 bases, the J end lost 5 bases, and 8 bases lay between the germline ends. In DNA form, the CDR3 reads TGTGCCAGCAGCTTCAGGGGCCACGAGCAGTACGTC. Its translation: CASSFRGHEQYV.

In its sample, this clone was seen a few times. The chain carries TRBV11-2 and TRBJ2-3; tentatively, D is TRBD1 (6 bases). Germline loops: CDR1 SGHAT, CDR2 FQNNGV. Trimming shortened V by 4 bases and J by 5 bases, and 19 bases separated the two germline ends. The length of the CDR3 is 16 residues. This CDR3 is CASSSSLGVGGDTQYF. Here the CDR3 DNA reads TGTGCCAGCAGCTCTAGTCTGGGGGTAGGGGGAGATACGCAGTATTTT.